This TCR beta chain was captured by sequencing in a study of OX40 agonist ivuxolimab in advanced cancers. Germline CDR1 is PRHDT and CDR2 is FYEKMQ (reference sequence). There are 17 residues in the CDR3. Trimming left V 0 bases short and J 4 bases short, with 15 bases between. Libraries were prepared by immunoSEQ multiplex PCR; TCRdb keeps only in-frame clonotypes and omits some of them. Here the sample spans about 71,000 clones, 90% to 95% being singletons. The sequences come from CD4+ or CD8+ T cells sorted from blood, collected in a trial of the OX40 agonist ivuxolimab. This receptor was obtained from an adult with an advanced solid tumor such as melanoma, head and neck, liver or kidney cancer. The chain combines TRBV13 with TRBJ1-4, with a tentative D call TRBD1 (6 bases). CDR3 region: CASSLGPRGADNEKLFF. CDR3 DNA: TGTGCCAGCAGCTTAGGCCCCAGGGGCGCAGATAATGAAAAACTGTTTTTT.